This T cell receptor beta chain originates from a study of control samples from healthy donors and cancer patients. The table came from immunoSEQ multiplex PCR; TCRdb's copy has only in-frame clones and leaves some out. This sample carries some 51,000 clones, about 96% of them seen once, and the ten largest clones take roughly 0.99%. V lost 6 bases and J 8 bases, leaving 20 bases between the germline ends. The CDR3 consists of 15 residues. Germline-derived CDR1 and CDR2 are MNHEY and SVGEGT. V gene TRBV6-2 or TRBV6-3 combines with J gene TRBJ2-1; possibly TRBD2 for D (6 bases). Sample: blood. The receptor comes from a woman aged 18 to 35 in good health. The CDR3 DNA sequence: TGTGCCAGCAGCCCCACTGGGGCGGGGTACGATGAGCAGTTCTTC. Amino acids: CASSPTGAGYDEQFF.